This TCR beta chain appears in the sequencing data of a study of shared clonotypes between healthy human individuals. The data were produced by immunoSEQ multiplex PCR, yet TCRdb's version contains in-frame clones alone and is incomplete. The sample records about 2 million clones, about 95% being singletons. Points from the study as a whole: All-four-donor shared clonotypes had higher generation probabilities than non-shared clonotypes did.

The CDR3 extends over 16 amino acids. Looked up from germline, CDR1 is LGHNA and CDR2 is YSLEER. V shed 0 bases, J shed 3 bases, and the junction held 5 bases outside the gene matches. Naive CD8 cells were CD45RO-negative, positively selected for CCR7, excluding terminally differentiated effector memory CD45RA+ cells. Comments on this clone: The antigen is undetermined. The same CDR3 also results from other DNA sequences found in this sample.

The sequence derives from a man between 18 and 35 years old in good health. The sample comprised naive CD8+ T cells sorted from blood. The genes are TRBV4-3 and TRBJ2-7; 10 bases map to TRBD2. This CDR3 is CASSQDRASGSYEQYF. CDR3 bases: TGCGCCAGCAGCCAAGATAGGGCTAGCGGGAGCTACGAGCAGTACTTC.